The rows below give T cell receptor beta chains drawn from one sample of a study of T cells in Graves' hyperthyroidism and ophthalmopathy. Each CDR3 protein is one row after TCRdb ran MiXCR on the multiplex PCR reads. The sample lists around 480,000 distinct CDR3 sequences; around 15% were seen once. Input material: blood. These receptors originate from a woman between 18 and 29 years old with Graves' hyperthyroidism. CDR3s include the opening cysteine and the closing phenylalanine or tryptophan. Fields, in order: clone size, V gene, D gene, J gene, CDR3 DNA, CDR3 protein. D genes are given only for firm matches. For some rows the clone size is stated as once, few or many, or as a class when expanded; others skip it.

>NA|TRBV29-1|NA|TRBJ2-1
TGCAGCGTTGGCCCTCGGGGGTCCTACAATGAGCAGTTCTTC
CSVGPRGSYNEQFF
>NA|TRBV6-6|NA|TRBJ1-1
TGTGCCAGCAGTTACTCTTTAGGGGCCACAGTGAGCACTGAAGCTTTCTTT
CASSYSLGATVSTEAFF
>many|TRBV24-1|TRBD2|TRBJ2-5
TGTGCCACCAGTGATTCTAGCGGGAGCGGGGAGACCCAGTACTTC
CATSDSSGSGETQYF
>many|TRBV11-2|NA|TRBJ2-3
TGTGCCAGCAGCTCCTCCGATCAGGGGTTAAGCACAGATACGCAGTATTTT
CASSSSDQGLSTDTQYF
>NA|TRBV5-1|TRBD2|TRBJ2-1
TGCGCCAGCAGCAGGGGACTAGTTGATGAGCAGTTCTTC
CASSRGLVDEQFF
>few|TRBV9|TRBD2|TRBJ2-1
TGTGCCAGCAGCGTAGGACGGGAGGCCTTCCTTGAGCAGTTCTTC
CASSVGREAFLEQFF
>NA|TRBV9|NA|TRBJ2-2
TGTGCCAGCAGCGTAGGGGACTCCCCGAACACCGGGGAGCTGTTTTTT
CASSVGDSPNTGELFF
>many|TRBV24-1|NA|TRBJ2-3
TGTGCCACCAGTGAGGGCCGAGAGTGGACGCAGTATTTT
CATSEGREWTQYF
>many|TRBV20-1|NA|TRBJ2-7
TGCAGTGCGCCCGACAGTGGTGTGGACTACGAGCAGTACTTC
CSAPDSGVDYEQYF
>NA|TRBV7-8|NA|TRBJ2-1
TGTGCCAGCAGCTTCGCGGTGAGCTCCTACAATGAGCAGTTCTTC
CASSFAVSSYNEQFF
>many|TRBV18|NA|TRBJ1-1
TGTGCCAGCTCAACTAACCCGGGAGGTAACACTGAAGCTTTCTTT
CASSTNPGGNTEAFF
>many|TRBV27|TRBD1|TRBJ1-2
TGTGCCAGCAGCCCTGGACAGGGGGGCTACACCTTC
CASSPGQGGYTF
>many|TRBV2|NA|TRBJ1-6
TGTGCCAGCAGTGATTCTCAGACTAATTCACCCCTCCACTTT
CASSDSQTNSPLHF
>many|TRBV12-3/TRBV12-4|TRBD2|TRBJ2-3
TGTGCCAGCAGTTTATCGGGGGGTTTTAAAGATACGCAGTATTTT
CASSLSGGFKDTQYF
>few|TRBV6-4|NA|TRBJ2-1
TGTGCCAGCAGTAATGGGAATGGGCGGGAGCAGTTCTTC
CASSNGNGREQFF
>few|TRBV28|NA|TRBJ1-5
TGTGCCAGCAGTTTATGGGACGGTGGCAATCAGCCCCAGCATTTT
CASSLWDGGNQPQHF
>many|TRBV27|NA|TRBJ1-2
TGTGCCAGCAGCCTCGGGGAGGGGGACTATGGCTACACCTTC
CASSLGEGDYGYTF
>many|TRBV7-2|TRBD2|TRBJ2-3
TGTGCCAGCAGCTTACAGAGGGTAGCGGGAGGTGGTGATACGCAGTATTTT
CASSLQRVAGGGDTQYF
>many|TRBV6-1|TRBD1|TRBJ1-1
TGTGCCAGCAGTTTGGCAGGGGGCACGGCGCACACTGAAGCTTTCTTT
CASSLAGGTAHTEAFF
>many|TRBV20-1|TRBD1|TRBJ2-2
TGCAGTGCTACAGGGGGCCTAAACACCGGGGAGCTGTTTTTT
CSATGGLNTGELFF
>few|TRBV7-8|NA|TRBJ1-1
TGTGCCAGCAGCTTTTATCAATCCGGCACTGAAGCTTTCTTT
CASSFYQSGTEAFF
>many|TRBV12-3/TRBV12-4|NA|TRBJ1-1
TGTGCCAGCAGTCTAGAAGGAACAGGGCACACTGAAGCTTTCTTT
CASSLEGTGHTEAFF
>many|TRBV12-3/TRBV12-4|TRBD2|TRBJ2-4
TGTGCCAGCAGCCCACTAGCGGGTGAGCCGGGGGTCAAAAACATTCAGTACTTC
CASSPLAGEPGVKNIQYF
>many|TRBV6-1|TRBD1|TRBJ2-7
TGTGCCAGCAGGGGGGACAGTCACTACGAGCAGTACTTC
CASRGDSHYEQYF